Shown below are 7 T cell receptor beta chains from a single sample sequenced in a study of identical twins. Each CDR3 protein is one row after TCRdb ran MiXCR on the 5' RACE reads. The sample holds approximately 500,000 distinct CDR3 sequences, roughly a quarter seen once. These data also formed part of another study, on T cells expressing NK-cell markers.

Material for sequencing was CD4+ T cells sorted from blood. The origin of the receptors is a woman younger than 35 in good health.

In its sample, this clonotype was seen a few times. V and J are TRBV20-1 and TRBJ2-7; D not resolved. Germline V gives CDR1 DFQATT, CDR2 SNEGSKA (reference sequence). Deletions cut 1 base from V and 6 bases from J, with 10 bases between. The CDR3 is 12 amino acids. CDR3 DNA sequence: TGCAGTGCTAGAGGGAAGTTTGCCGAGCAGTACTTC. This translates into CSARGKFAEQYF.

This clonotype was seen a handful of times. This chain joins TRBV12-3 or TRBV12-4 and TRBJ2-1; 16 bases are shared with TRBD2. This CDR3 contains 13 residues. Trimming cost V 11 bases and J 8 bases; bases outside gene matches: 3. The CDR3 DNA follows: TGTGCCTCGGGACTAGCGGGAGGGTATGAGCAGTTCTTC. It specifies CASGLAGGYEQFF.

The chain is built from TRBV4-2 and TRBJ2-2; the match to TRBD2 covers 9 bases. With V trimmed by 10 bases and J by 3 bases, 21 bases remained unmatched. Germline loops: CDR1 LGHNA, CDR2 YNFKEQ. The CDR3 length is 19 residues. CDR3 DNA sequence: TGTGCCATCAGGCCCGGGCTAGCGGGACCGTATATGTACACCGGGGAGCTGTTTTTT. Translation: CAIRPGLAGPYMYTGELFF.

In this sample, this clonotype turned up a few times. The chain employs TRBV7-2 and TRBJ1-2; no definite D call. Germline loops: CDR1 SGHTA, CDR2 FQGNSA. Trimming shortened V by 2 bases and J by 8 bases, and 12 bases separated the two germline ends. The CDR3 is 13 amino acids. This chain's CDR3 is CASSLRMLSGYTF. The DNA for the CDR3 is TGTGCCAGCAGCTTACGGATGCTATCCGGCTACACCTTC.

CDR3 protein: CASSSLGGVNEQFF. The DNA for the CDR3 is TGCGCCAGCAGCTCCCTTGGCGGGGTCAATGAGCAGTTCTTC. This chain uses TRBV5-1 with TRBJ2-1; D is perhaps TRBD2 (6 bases). Germline assignment: CDR1 SGHRS and CDR2 YFSETQ. The CDR3 is made up of 14 amino acids. V lost 3 bases to trimming and J lost 6 bases, with 13 bases between them.

The V and J genes are TRBV12-3 or TRBV12-4 and TRBJ1-1; no clear D gene. CDR3 size: 15 residues. Trimming took 6 bases from V and 1 from J, leaving 15 bases between them. CDR3 in DNA: TGTGCCAGCAGCTCGTCGGTTAGGGCGAACACTGAAGCTTTCTTT. It translates to CASSSSVRANTEAFF.

This clonotype was found a few times. The CDR3 sequence: CASSYPRTGGFLGELFF. CDR3 bases: TGTGCCAGCAGTTACCCACGGACAGGGGGCTTTCTCGGGGAGCTGTTTTTT. The chain is built from TRBV27 and TRBJ2-2, with 11 bases lining up with TRBD1. From germline, CDR1 is MNHEY and CDR2 SMNVEV (reference sequence). V lost 4 bases and J lost 7; bases outside the gene matches: 11. The CDR3 runs to 17 residues.